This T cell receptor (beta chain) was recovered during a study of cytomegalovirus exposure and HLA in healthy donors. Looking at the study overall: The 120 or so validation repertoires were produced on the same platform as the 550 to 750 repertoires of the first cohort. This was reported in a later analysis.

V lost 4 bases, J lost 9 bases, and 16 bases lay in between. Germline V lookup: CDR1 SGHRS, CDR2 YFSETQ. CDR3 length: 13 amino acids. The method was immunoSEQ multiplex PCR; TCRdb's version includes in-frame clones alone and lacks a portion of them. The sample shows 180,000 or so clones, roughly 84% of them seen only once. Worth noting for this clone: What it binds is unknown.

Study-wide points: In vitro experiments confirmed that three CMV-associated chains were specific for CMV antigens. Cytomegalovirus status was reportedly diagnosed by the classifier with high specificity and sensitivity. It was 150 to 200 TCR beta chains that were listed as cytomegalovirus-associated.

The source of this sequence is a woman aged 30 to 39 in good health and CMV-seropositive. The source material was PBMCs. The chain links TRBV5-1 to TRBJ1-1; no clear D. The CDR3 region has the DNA TGCGCCAGCAGCCTGGGTAGCGGATTGAAAGCTTTCTTT. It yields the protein CASSLGSGLKAFF. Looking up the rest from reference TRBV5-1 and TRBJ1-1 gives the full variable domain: KAGVTQTPRYLIKTRGQQVTLSCSPISGHRSVSWYQQTPGQGLQFLFEYFSETQRNKGNFPGRFSGRQFSNSRSEMNVSTLELGDSALYLCASSLGSGLKAFFGQGTRLTVV.